The clone carrying this T cell receptor (beta chain) was counted once. Sequencing used immunoSEQ multiplex PCR; TCRdb keeps in-frame clones, though not all of them. The data contain approximately 2,000,000 clones, 93% of them singletons. Cells designated naive CD8 were CD45RO-negative and were positively selected for CCR7, with terminally differentiated effector memory CD45RA+ cells excluded. This sample stems from a study of shared clonotypes between healthy human individuals. The clonotype was recovered from a man aged 18 to 30 in good health. Some clones in this sample may be carry-over from other donors' samples. Sequences were obtained from naive CD8+ T cells from PBMCs.

The CDR3 region is CASFAWGTEAFF. In DNA, the CDR3 is TGTGCCAGCTTTGCATGGGGCACTGAAGCTTTCTTT. J is TRBJ1-1 and V is TRBV6-1; no clear D. Germline V gene sequence: CDR1 MNHNS, CDR2 SASEGT. V lost 8 bases and J 4 bases, leaving 11 bases between the germline ends. CDR3 length equals 12 residues.